The 22 T cell receptor beta chains given below trace back to one sample, sequenced in a study of cytomegalovirus exposure and HLA in healthy donors (dated 2017 in TCRdb). The library was generated by the immunoSEQ multiplex PCR assay. The multiplex PCR relied on a mix of 60 forward primers for TCR Vbeta segments and 13 reverse primers for TCR Jbeta segments. This immuneACCESS table, as held by TCRdb, lists in-frame sequences with V and J called but not all clones. Of the missing ones, under half trace to an unresolved V gene in checked studies; the others have no known cause. The sample table records 130,000 to 150,000 clones; approximately 80% of these occur just once. The ten biggest clones cover less than 15% of the sample. Input material: PBMCs. Receptor source: a man aged 40-49 years in good health and CMV-seropositive.

The rearrangement uses TRBV2 and TRBJ2-3; tentative D call: TRBD2 (5 bases). Looked up from germline, CDR1 is SNHLY and CDR2 is FYNNEI. V lost 8 bases and J lost 0, with 18 bases in between. CDR3 length equals 16 residues. This CDR3 reads CASPLNEAASTDTQYF. The CDR3 nucleotides read TGTGCCAGCCCCTTAAATGAAGCGGCGAGCACAGATACGCAGTATTTT.

The genes are TRBV4-3 and TRBJ2-7, with 8 bases that match TRBD2. Per the germline V gene, CDR1 is LGHNA and CDR2 is YSLEER. The CDR3 consists of 17 residues. Trimming took 1 base from V and 3 from J; bases not matched to a gene: 11. DNA for the CDR3: TGCGCCAGCAGCCAAGTGGCTAGCGGGCCTCCCTTCTACGAGCAGTACTTC. As protein: CASSQVASGPPFYEQYF.

The chain links TRBV5-6 to TRBJ2-7; D gene ambiguous. Germline V CDR1 and CDR2: SGHDT, YYEEEE. The V gene lost 7 bases and the J gene lost 6 bases, with 11 bases spanning the gap. The CDR3 has 11 amino acids. CDR3 coding DNA: TGTGCCAGCTCCCTAGATAGCGAGCAGTACTTC. Translated, it gives CASSLDSEQYF.

The DNA of the CDR3 is TGTGCCAGCAGCGTACAGGGGACGCCCTACGAGCAGTACTTC. Translating it yields CASSVQGTPYEQYF. The V call is TRBV6-1, the J call TRBJ2-7; 7 bases map to TRBD1. Per germline, CDR1 MNHNS and CDR2 SASEGT. The CDR3 runs to 14 residues. Trimming cost V 6 bases and J 2 bases; bases outside gene matches: 7.

In DNA, the CDR3 is TGTGCCAGCAGCTTAGGGTCTCGGGGGAGGGCCGGTGAGCAGTACTTC. Its protein is CASSLGSRGRAGEQYF. V gene TRBV7-6 combines with J gene TRBJ2-7, with 7 bases that match TRBD2. This CDR3 has 16 residues. CDR1 and CDR2 (germline): SGHVS, FNYEAQ. V lost 1 base to trimming and J lost 7 bases; unmatched junction nucleotides: 13.

V gene TRBV14 combines with J gene TRBJ2-1, with TRBD1 identical over 12 bases. The CDR3 runs to 18 residues. Trimming took 5 bases from V and 0 from J; bases not matched to a gene: 8. Germline CDR1 reads SGHDN; CDR2 reads FVKESK. CDR3 DNA: TGTGCCAGCAGCTTCGGGACAGGGGGCTCCCACTCCTACAATGAGCAGTTCTTC. Encoded protein: CASSFGTGGSHSYNEQFF.

Notes on this clone: The junction departs from the called germline gene at one end, perhaps through a read error. V and J are TRBV19 and TRBJ2-7, with TRBD2 matching over 7 bases. Germline CDR1 is LNHDA and CDR2 is SQIVND (reference sequence). The CDR3 runs 10 residues. This CDR3 reads CASSRSSGVF. The CDR3 coding sequence is TGTGCCAGTAGTAGGTCTAGCGGAGTCTTC.

The genes are TRBV11-3 and TRBJ2-5; a weak D match, TRBD1 (6 bases). This CDR3 is built from 15 residues. V dropped 5 bases and J dropped 2 bases, with 15 bases sitting between them. CDR1 is SGHNT, CDR2 YENEEA, per germline. The CDR3 DNA sequence: TGTGCCAGCAGCCTGGGACGAGGGGGACAAGAGACCCAGTACTTC. Its protein product is CASSLGRGGQETQYF.

V and J are TRBV2 and TRBJ1-2; the D gene is possibly TRBD1 (6 bases). Germline CDR1 reads SNHLY; CDR2 reads FYNNEI. This CDR3 contains 14 residues. V was shortened by 6 bases and J by 8 bases, with 19 bases between the two germline ends. This CDR3 reads CASRGGEGQGGYTF. The CDR3 nucleotides read TGTGCCAGCAGAGGTGGTGAGGGACAAGGAGGCTACACCTTC.

The CDR3 sequence: CASSFLPAGGDFTQYF. CDR3 nucleotide sequence: TGTGCCAGCAGCTTCCTTCCAGCGGGAGGGGATTTTACGCAGTATTTT. V gene TRBV21-1 combines with J gene TRBJ2-3; TRBD2, the table's D call, was not compared with the DNA. TRBV21-1 is classified as a pseudogene. This CDR3 has 16 amino acids.

This chain's CDR3 is CASSLDGGNTEAFF. The CDR3 DNA reads TGTGCCAGCAGCTTAGATGGCGGGAACACTGAAGCTTTCTTT. The chain has TRBV11-3 and TRBJ1-1; D remains unclear. The CDR3 totals 14 residues. V was pared by 0 bases and J by 1 base, with 6 bases between. CDR1 is SGHNT and CDR2 is YENEEA in the germline V gene.

This clone was counted a single time. This sequence joins TRBV28 and TRBJ1-2; D possibly corresponds to TRBD1 (5 bases). The CDR3 consists of 17 residues. The V end was cut by 3 bases, the J end by 5 bases, with 22 bases between. Germline V CDR1 and CDR2: MDHEN, SYDVKM. The CDR3: CASSLGGVGSSSYGYTF. The CDR3 nucleotides read TGTGCCAGCAGTTTGGGGGGGGTGGGCAGCTCCTCATATGGCTACACCTTC.

V gene TRBV6-5 combines with J gene TRBJ1-3; D remains unclear. The CDR3 sequence is 15 residues long. Germline assignment: CDR1 MNHEY and CDR2 SVGAGI. Trimming stripped 2 bases from V and 2 bases from J, with 10 bases between. The CDR3, as DNA: TGTGCCAGCAGTTACGGACTCTCCCCTGGAAACACCATATATTTT. This sequence encodes CASSYGLSPGNTIYF.

Note on this clone: At the DNA level, this CDR3 is encoded by other sequences in the same sample as well. The chain carries TRBV7-6 and TRBJ2-1, with 10 bases that match TRBD2. V gave up 1 base and J gave up 4 bases; unmatched junction bases: 4. The germline CDR1 and CDR2 sequences are SGHVS and FNYEAQ. The CDR3 totals 16 residues. The DNA for the CDR3 is TGTGCCAGCAGCTTAGGGACTAGCGGAGGATACAATGAGCAGTTCTTC. Encoded protein: CASSLGTSGGYNEQFF.

The rearrangement uses TRBV27 and TRBJ1-3; weak D call: TRBD1 (6 bases). Germline CDR1 and CDR2: MNHEY and SMNVEV (reference sequence). Trimming pared 2 bases from V and 1 base from J, leaving 6 bases between. This CDR3 spans 14 amino acids. The CDR3 protein is CASSLTGSGNTIYF. CDR3 coding DNA: TGTGCCAGCAGTTTAACAGGGTCTGGAAACACCATATATTTT.

The rearrangement joins TRBV6-6 to TRBJ2-1, with D maybe TRBD2 (5 bases). V was shortened by 6 bases and J by 9 bases, with 15 bases between the two germline ends. This CDR3 contains 13 residues. The V gene's germline CDR1 is MNHNY and CDR2 SVGAGI (reference sequence). The CDR3 protein is CASSIMSGSEQFF. The DNA of the CDR3 is TGTGCCAGCAGCATAATGAGTGGGAGTGAGCAGTTCTTC.

The chain joins TRBV27 to TRBJ2-1; 9 positions match TRBD2. The length of the CDR3 is 14 residues. Germline CDR1 MNHEY, CDR2 SMNVEV (reference sequence). V shed 5 bases and J 8 bases; nucleotides not matched to a gene: 7. CDR3 nucleotides: TGTGCCAGCAGTACACGACTAGCGGCTGATGAGCAGTTCTTC. It translates to CASSTRLAADEQFF.

The chain is built from TRBV27 and TRBJ2-5; possibly TRBD2 for D (6 bases). Gene TRBJ2-7 matches the end of the DNA better, so the J call may be wrong. The germline V gene has CDR1 MNHEY and CDR2 SMNVEV (reference sequence). The CDR3 extends over 15 amino acids. The CDR3 is CASSLEPGSSYEQYF. The CDR3 bases are TGTGCCAGCAGTTTAGAACCCGGGAGCTCCTACGAGCAGTACTTC.

The chain combines TRBV30 with TRBJ1-5; D remains unclear. V was pared by 1 base and J by 4 bases, with 8 bases between. This CDR3 has 13 residues. CDR1 and CDR2 from the germline V gene are GTSNPN and SVGIG (reference sequence). This chain's CDR3 is CAWSEGGNQPQHF. CDR3 in DNA: TGTGCCTGGAGTGAGGGAGGAAATCAGCCCCAGCATTTT.

The V and J genes are TRBV5-4 and TRBJ2-7; 9 positions match TRBD2. The CDR3 runs to 14 residues. Germline trimming cut 1 base from V and 2 bases from J; bases unmatched to any gene: 1. Germline assignment: CDR1 SGHNT and CDR2 YYREEE (reference sequence). The CDR3 reads CASSLRGRAYEQYF. Written as DNA, the CDR3 is TGTGCCAGCAGCTTGCGCGGGAGGGCCTACGAGCAGTACTTC.

The gene calls are TRBV27 and TRBJ2-7; perhaps TRBD2 as D (6 bases). The CDR3 is 15 residues long. V was shortened by 8 bases and J by 3 bases, with 20 bases between the two germline ends. Germline-derived CDR1 and CDR2 are MNHEY and SMNVEV (reference sequence). This CDR3 is CASERRGVGFYEQYF. CDR3 nucleotide sequence: TGTGCCAGCGAAAGACGCGGGGTTGGGTTCTACGAGCAGTACTTC.

As DNA, the CDR3 is TGTGCCAGCAGGGACTCCGATCCTTCCGGAAACACCATATATTTT. Translating it yields CASRDSDPSGNTIYF. The genes are TRBV6-5 and TRBJ1-3; no reliable D call. Deletions cut 6 bases from V and 4 bases from J, with 16 bases between. The CDR3 runs to 15 residues. The germline V gene encodes CDR1 MNHEY and CDR2 SVGAGI.